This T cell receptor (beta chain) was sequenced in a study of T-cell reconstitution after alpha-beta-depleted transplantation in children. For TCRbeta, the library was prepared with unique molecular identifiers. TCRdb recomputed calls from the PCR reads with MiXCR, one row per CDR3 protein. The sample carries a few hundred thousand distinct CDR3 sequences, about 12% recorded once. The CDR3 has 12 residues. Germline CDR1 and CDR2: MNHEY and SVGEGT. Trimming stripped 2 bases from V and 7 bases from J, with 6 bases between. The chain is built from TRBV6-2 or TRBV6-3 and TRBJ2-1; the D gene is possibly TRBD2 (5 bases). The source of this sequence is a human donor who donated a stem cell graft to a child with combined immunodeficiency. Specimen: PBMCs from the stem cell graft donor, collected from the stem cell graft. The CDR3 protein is CASSYEGNEQFF. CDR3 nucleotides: TGTGCCAGCAGTTACGAGGGAAATGAGCAGTTCTTC.